The 23 T cell receptor beta chains below were found in one sample sequenced in a study of spatial heterogeneity in lung cancer. TCRdb re-derived calls from the 5' RACE reads in MiXCR, one entry per CDR3 protein. The sample shows approximately 29,000 distinct CDR3 sequences, more than 8% of them seen only once. Specified time point: sample taken at primary tumor resection. In each case, whole RNA from tumor, nontumor lung or frozen PBMC was sequenced unsorted. The material was PBMCs, obtained at surgery. Receptors were obtained from a female donor with early-stage non-small cell lung cancer.

This chain links TRBV6-2 or TRBV6-3 with TRBJ2-7, with TRBD2 matching 9 bases. From germline, CDR1 is MNHEY and CDR2 SVGEGT. The CDR3 has 14 amino acids. V lost 6 bases, J lost 0 bases, and 3 bases stayed unmatched. CDR3 loop: CASRLAGSSYEQYV. As DNA, the CDR3 is TGTGCCAGCAGGCTAGCGGGAAGCTCCTACGAGCAGTACGTC.

The table lists this clonotype with many counts. The V gene is TRBV3-1, the J gene TRBJ2-7; a possible D gene is TRBD1 (5 bases). This CDR3 contains 13 residues. Germline V CDR1 and CDR2: LGHDT, YNNKEL (reference sequence). Trimming shortened V by 6 bases and J by 1 base, and 10 bases separated the two germline ends. The chain's CDR3 is CASRGARSYEQYV. In DNA, the CDR3 is TGTGCCAGCAGAGGGGCCAGATCCTACGAGCAGTACGTC.

This clonotype was counted at least ten times. The rearrangement links TRBV7-2 to TRBJ2-7, with D possibly matching TRBD2 (6 bases). CDR1 and CDR2 (germline): SGHTA, FQGNSA. V gave up 4 bases and J gave up 4 bases, with 17 bases separating them. The CDR3 contains 15 residues. CDR3 coding DNA: TGTGCCAGCAGCTCCCCGGGGACTCTTTCTTACGAGCAGTACTTC. Translation gives CASSSPGTLSYEQYF.

This clonotype was observed many times. The rearrangement links TRBV27 to TRBJ2-6; weak D call: TRBD1 (6 bases). CDR3 length: 15 residues. Germline V gives CDR1 MNHEY, CDR2 SMNVEV (reference sequence). V dropped 4 bases and J dropped 4 bases, with 11 bases sitting between them. The CDR3 reads CASSWGHSGANVLTF. The CDR3 DNA reads as TGTGCCAGCAGTTGGGGACATTCAGGGGCCAACGTCCTGACTTTC.

The rearrangement joins TRBV11-2 to TRBJ2-5; TRBD2 matches 11 bases. The CDR3 runs to 15 residues. Per germline, CDR1 SGHAT and CDR2 FQNNGV. Unmatched junction bases numbered 4, after V lost 5 bases and J lost 2 bases. DNA for the CDR3: TGTGCCAGCAGCAGGTCTAGCGGGGGGCAAGAGACCCAGTACTTC. It is translated as CASSRSSGGQETQYF.

There are many counts of this clonotype. In nucleotides, the CDR3 is TGTGCCACCTCCCCGACAGCCTCTGGGGCCAACGTCCTGACTTTC. It yields the protein CATSPTASGANVLTF. The V call is TRBV19, the J call TRBJ2-6, with a weak D call TRBD1 (5 bases). V was trimmed by 10 bases and J by 0 bases, leaving 13 bases between them. CDR3 length: 15 amino acids. Germline lookup yields CDR1 LNHDA and CDR2 SQIVND (reference sequence).

This clonotype was observed a single time. The chain recombines TRBV19 with TRBJ2-3, with TRBD2 matching over 13 bases. Germline loops: CDR1 LNHDA, CDR2 SQIVND (reference sequence). After removal of 5 bases from V and 1 base from J, the junction contained 3 bases not matched to a gene. The length of the CDR3 is 16 residues. CDR3 sequence: CASSRGTSGGTDTQYF. The CDR3 DNA is TGTGCCAGTAGTCGGGGGACTAGCGGGGGCACAGATACGCAGTATTTT.

In its sample, this clonotype was seen many times. This chain connects TRBV29-1 to TRBJ2-6, with TRBD1 matching over 9 bases. Germline values: CDR1 SQVTM, CDR2 ANQGSEA. J was trimmed by 3 bases and V by 3 bases; bases with no gene match: 9. The CDR3 runs 17 residues. CDR3 bases: TGCAGCGTTGATCTGGACAGGGGTTCTAGTGGGGCCAACGTCCTGACTTTC. The encoded protein is CSVDLDRGSSGANVLTF.

In DNA form, the CDR3 reads TGTGCCAGCAGCTTGGGGTGGGCCTCCTACGAGCAGTACGTC. This codes for CASSLGWASYEQYV. The chain joins TRBV11-2 to TRBJ2-7; D not certain. Germline V lookup: CDR1 SGHAT, CDR2 FQNNGV. The CDR3 extends over 14 amino acids. V was trimmed by 3 bases and J by 0 bases, leaving 9 bases between them.

In regard to this clonotype: Compared with germline, one end of the junction differs, possibly owing to a read error. V is TRBV2 and J is TRBJ1-6; D gene uncertain. The germline V gene encodes CDR1 SNHLY and CDR2 FYNNEI. This CDR3 has 15 residues. CDR3 residues: CVSRNSGPNNSPLHF. The CDR3 DNA reads as TGTGTCAGCAGGAATTCGGGCCCAAATAATTCACCCCTCCACTTT.

In its sample, this clonotype ranks as medium-sized. J is TRBJ2-1 and V is TRBV27, with TRBD2 matching 12 bases. The germline CDR1 and CDR2 sequences are MNHEY and SMNVEV (reference sequence). There are 18 residues in the CDR3. The trim removed 4 bases at V and 3 bases at J, leaving 10 bases unmatched. The CDR3 reads CASSSASGRVFIYNEQFF. The DNA for the CDR3 is TGTGCCAGCAGTTCCGCTAGCGGGAGGGTTTTTATCTACAATGAGCAGTTCTTC.

J is TRBJ1-2 and V is TRBV6-2 or TRBV6-3, with 10 bases matching TRBD1. V shed 6 bases, J shed 6 bases, and the junction held 7 bases outside the gene matches. Germline V CDR1 and CDR2: MNHEY, SVGEGT. This CDR3 region has 14 residues. CDR3 bases: TGTGCCAGCAGCTCCGGGACAGGGGTGGATGGCTACACCTTC. Its translation is CASSSGTGVDGYTF.

As concerns this clonotype: One end of the junction fails to match germline, which may point to a read error. V and J are TRBV24-1 and TRBJ2-1; 8 bases match TRBD2. The CDR3 runs 16 residues. CDR1 is KGHDR and CDR2 is SFDVKD in the germline V gene. This CDR3 reads CATSDSGGRFYNEPFF. DNA for the CDR3: TGTGCCACCAGTGATTCCGGCGGGAGGTTCTACAATGAGCCGTTCTTC.

V gene TRBV7-3 combines with J gene TRBJ1-1, with D uncertain. V was clipped by 1 base and J by 3 bases, with 9 bases between them. The germline gives CDR1 SGHTA, CDR2 FQGTGA. The length of the CDR3 is 14 residues. Written as DNA, the CDR3 is TGTGCCAGCAGCTTAATGGGAGAGGACACTGAAGCTTTCTTT. It codes for CASSLMGEDTEAFF.

The chain joins TRBV4-2 to TRBJ2-2; TRBD2 matches at 8 bases. The length of the CDR3 is 17 residues. CDR1 LGHNA and CDR2 YNFKEQ come from the germline V gene. J gave up 5 bases and V 4 bases, and 12 bases lay outside the gene matches. The CDR3 bases are TGTGCCAGCAGCCCGCAACCGGGGGGGAGTGTAACCGGGGAGCTGTTTTTT. Residues: CASSPQPGGSVTGELFF.

The CDR3 region is CASSYDRHEAFF. As DNA, the CDR3 is TGTGCCAGCAGCTATGACAGGCATGAAGCTTTCTTT. V usage is TRBV11-2 and J usage is TRBJ1-1; D may be TRBD1 (6 bases). V was clipped by 4 bases and J by 7 bases, with 10 bases between them. CDR1 SGHAT and CDR2 FQNNGV come from the germline V gene. The CDR3 has 12 residues.

Sample share makes this clonotype medium-sized. The chain couples TRBV29-1 to TRBJ2-6; no clear D. V lost 1 base and J 2 bases, leaving 3 bases between the germline ends. CDR1 SQVTM and CDR2 ANQGSEA come from the germline V gene. The CDR3 has 13 residues. The CDR3 bases are TGCAGCGTTGAAGGGCCTGGGGCCAACGTCCTGACTTTC. This codes for CSVEGPGANVLTF.

This clonotype was counted between two and nine times. The chain is built from TRBV6-6 and TRBJ2-3; D might be TRBD2 (7 bases). Trimming stripped 0 bases from V and 3 bases from J, with 10 bases between. CDR1 is MNHNY, CDR2 SVGAGI, per germline (reference sequence). This CDR3 region has 15 residues. The CDR3 sequence is CASSYSGGQTDTQYF. CDR3 nucleotides: TGTGCCAGCAGTTACTCGGGGGGGCAAACAGATACGCAGTATTTT.

This clonotype was counted at least ten times. This CDR3 reads CASSTNRQGGETQYF. The CDR3 DNA reads as TGTGCCAGCAGCACCAACCGACAGGGGGGAGAGACCCAGTACTTC. The chain combines TRBV7-2 with TRBJ2-5; 9 positions match TRBD1. Unmatched junction bases numbered 8, after V lost 5 bases and J lost 4 bases. This CDR3 spans 15 amino acids. CDR1 SGHTA and CDR2 FQGNSA come from the germline V gene.

This clonotype appeared many times. This chain connects TRBV12-3 or TRBV12-4 to TRBJ2-4; the D gene is possibly TRBD2 (5 bases). The CDR3 totals 15 residues. The V end was cut by 2 bases, the J end by 4 bases, with 12 bases between. CDR3: CASSLYGSGKNIQYF. CDR3 sequence (DNA): TGTGCCAGCAGTTTATATGGGAGTGGGAAAAACATTCAGTACTTC.

This clonotype was detected only a few times. This chain connects TRBV20-1 to TRBJ2-7; no reliable D call. Between the trimmed V and J ends, which lost 5 bases and 4 bases, there was a span of 12 bases. There are 12 residues in the CDR3. Germline CDR1 DFQATT, CDR2 SNEGSKA (reference sequence). The CDR3 DNA reads as TGCAGTGCTCCCCGCATTGGTTACGAGCAGTACTTC. Its translation is CSAPRIGYEQYF.

J is TRBJ2-3 and V is TRBV14; maybe TRBD2 (5 bases). The CDR3 covers 16 residues. Trimming cost V 1 base and J 8 bases, with 19 bases left between them. Per germline, CDR1 SGHDN and CDR2 FVKESK. The CDR3 nucleotides are TGTGCCAGCAGCCAAGGCCGGGCGGGCCGGGATGGTACGCAGTATTTT. It specifies CASSQGRAGRDGTQYF.

This clonotype was recorded many times. This chain connects TRBV28 to TRBJ2-6, with TRBD2 matching 8 bases. The V gene end was trimmed by 7 bases and the J gene end by 1 base; junction bases not matched to a gene: 15. CDR3 length equals 19 residues. Germline CDR1 and CDR2: MDHEN and SYDVKM. CDR3 DNA sequence: TGTGCCAGCACGGGAACTTTTGGGACTAGAGGTTCTGGGGCCAACGTCCTGACTTTC. This gives the protein CASTGTFGTRGSGANVLTF.